This entry lists 9 T cell receptor beta chains sequenced from one sample in a study of T cell changes during pregnancy in multiple sclerosis. The table came from immunoSEQ multiplex PCR; TCRdb's copy has only in-frame clones and leaves some out. The repertoire holds about 59,000 clones, with around 94% as singletons. This specimen consisted of CD8+ T cells from peripheral blood mononuclear cells, obtained after pregnancy. These TCRs come from a female donor with multiple sclerosis, enrolled in a pregnancy study.

The chain carries TRBV11-2 and TRBJ1-1; D remains ambiguous. Germline V gene data show CDR1 as SGHAT and CDR2 as FQNNGV. V gave up 5 bases and J gave up 3 bases, with 16 bases separating them. The CDR3 consists of 15 residues. Here the CDR3 DNA reads TGTGCCAGCAGCCCAAGACCGGACGGGGACACTGAAGCTTTCTTT. Encoded protein: CASSPRPDGDTEAFF.

The J gene is TRBJ1-2, the V gene TRBV7-9; TRBD1 matches 9 bases. Germline V CDR1 and CDR2: SEHNR, FQNEAQ (reference sequence). With 6 bases clipped from V and 5 bases from J, the junction kept 10 bases outside the gene matches. The CDR3 totals 15 residues. CDR3 nucleotide sequence: TGTGCCAGCAGTCCCCCCGGGGACAGGGTGTATGGCTACACCTTC. Translating gives CASSPPGDRVYGYTF.

This chain connects TRBV4-1 to TRBJ2-7; TRBD1 might be the D (5 bases). V lost 2 bases and J lost 0, with 11 bases in between. The CDR3 runs to 15 residues. Germline lookup yields CDR1 MGHRA and CDR2 YSYEKL. DNA of the CDR3: TGCGCCAGCAGCCAAACACCTCAGGGCTCCTACGAGCAGTACTTC. Translated: CASSQTPQGSYEQYF.

This clone was recorded once. This chain links TRBV9 with TRBJ1-1; a possible D gene is TRBD1 (6 bases). Germline assignment: CDR1 SGDLS and CDR2 YYNGEE. The CDR3 is made up of 17 amino acids. Between the trimmed V and J ends, which lost 0 bases and 0 bases, there was a span of 15 bases. As DNA, the CDR3 is TGTGCCAGCAGCGTAGTGATAGGGGGGGCTCTGAACACTGAAGCTTTCTTT. It specifies CASSVVIGGALNTEAFF.

This rearrangement joins TRBV4-1 to TRBJ1-1; D may be TRBD1 (5 bases). The CDR3 sequence is 13 residues long. Trimming cost V 0 bases and J 10 bases, with 12 bases left between them. Germline V gene sequence: CDR1 MGHRA, CDR2 YSYEKL. For the CDR3, the DNA is TGCGCCAGCAGCCAAGACGCTCGACAGCCAGCTTTCTTT. Amino acids: CASSQDARQPAFF.

The CDR3, as DNA: TGTGCCAGCAGCGTAGGGATCGGCCTTCCGAGGGACACTGAAGCTTTCTTT. This codes for CASSVGIGLPRDTEAFF. The chain combines TRBV9 with TRBJ1-1; no definite D call. Germline CDR1 and CDR2: SGDLS and YYNGEE. V was shortened by 0 bases and J by 3 bases, with 18 bases between the two germline ends. The CDR3 spans 17 residues.

The chain is built from TRBV19 and TRBJ2-3, with 10 bases aligning to TRBD1. This CDR3 contains 15 residues. The germline gives CDR1 LNHDA, CDR2 SQIVND (reference sequence). V trimming: 6 bases; J trimming: 4 bases; junction bases outside the gene matches: 7. CDR3 DNA sequence: TGTGCCAGTAGGGGCCGTGGGACAGGGGCAGATACGCAGTATTTT. It specifies CASRGRGTGADTQYF.

This chain uses TRBV29-1 with TRBJ2-7; 10 bases are a match to TRBD2. Per germline, CDR1 SQVTM and CDR2 ANQGSEA. This CDR3 is built from 14 residues. V shed 3 bases and J 4 bases; nucleotides not matched to a gene: 6. The CDR3 DNA is TGCAGCGTTGAGGGGCTAGCGGGAGAGTACGAGCAGTACTTC. Amino acid sequence: CSVEGLAGEYEQYF.

Concerning this clone itself: This CDR3 is also generated by other DNA sequences in the sample. The chain joins TRBV5-4 to TRBJ2-7, with 9 bases fitting TRBD2. CDR3 length: 13 amino acids. The germline V gene has CDR1 SGHNT and CDR2 YYREEE (reference sequence). V shed 2 bases and J 3 bases; nucleotides not matched to a gene: 0. CDR3 sequence (DNA): TGTGCCAGCAGCTTTAGCGGGAGCTACGAGCAGTACTTC. Its protein is CASSFSGSYEQYF.